One sample yielded the 22 T cell receptor beta chains listed below, sequenced in a study of blood T cell repertoires in COVID-19. TCRdb's copy holds only in-frame clones and misses some; the assay was immunoSEQ multiplex PCR. Among about 330,000 clones listed, roughly 83% were seen once. Sequenced material: peripheral blood. Source of these receptors: a woman aged 50 to 60 with acute or convalescent COVID-19.

The chain uses TRBV28 and TRBJ1-5; D gene ambiguous. Trimming took off 6 bases at V and 1 base at J, with 7 bases between the two ends. Germline CDR1 MDHEN, CDR2 SYDVKM. There are 13 residues in the CDR3. CDR3 nucleotides: TGTGCCAGCAGGCGATTCAGCAATCAGCCCCAGCATTTT. It translates to CASRRFSNQPQHF.

The genes are TRBV18 and TRBJ2-3, with 12 bases aligning to TRBD1. Germline trimming cut 4 bases from V and 1 base from J; bases unmatched to any gene: 3. Looked up from germline, CDR1 is KGHSH and CDR2 is LQKENI. CDR3 length: 16 residues. CDR3 nucleotides: TGTGCCAGCTCACTCGGGACAGGGGGCGGCACAGATACGCAGTATTTT. Translation gives CASSLGTGGGTDTQYF.

A word on this clone: This same CDR3 is encoded by further DNA sequences in the sample. V gene TRBV19 combines with J gene TRBJ1-1; 8 bases align to TRBD1. V shed 5 bases and J 5 bases; nucleotides not matched to a gene: 10. Germline assignment: CDR1 LNHDA and CDR2 SQIVND (reference sequence). The CDR3 consists of 15 residues. In DNA form, the CDR3 reads TGTGCCAGTAGTGCGAAAGACAGGGGAAGGACTGAAGCTTTCTTT. As protein: CASSAKDRGRTEAFF.

The chain combines TRBV19 with TRBJ2-7; 8 nucleotides line up with TRBD2. There are 15 residues in the CDR3. The V gene's germline CDR1 is LNHDA and CDR2 SQIVND (reference sequence). The ends lost 3 bases at V and 3 bases at J; junction bases unmatched: 7. CDR3 nucleotide sequence: TGTGCCAGTAGTATTGGCGGGAGGCCGCTCTACGAGCAGTACTTC. It encodes CASSIGGRPLYEQYF.

The V and J genes are TRBV4-1 and TRBJ2-1; 8 bases map to TRBD2. The ends lost 2 bases at V and 2 bases at J; junction bases unmatched: 14. This CDR3 has 19 amino acids. Germline CDR1 and CDR2: MGHRA and YSYEKL. For the CDR3, the DNA is TGCGCCAGCAGCCAACGTCCTTGGGTTAGCGGGACTACCTACAATGAGCAGTTCTTC. This gives the protein CASSQRPWVSGTTYNEQFF.

The rearrangement uses TRBV4-2 and TRBJ2-5; 9 bases agree with TRBD2. The CDR3 is 17 amino acids. Looked up from germline, CDR1 is LGHNA and CDR2 is YNFKEQ. Losses at the gene ends were 0 bases for V and 5 bases for J; bases not matched to a gene: 10. The CDR3 coding sequence is TGTGCCAGCAGCCAAGATTCGATTAGGGCGGGAGGGGAGACCCAGTACTTC. This sequence encodes CASSQDSIRAGGETQYF.

CDR3: CASSPPPSGTSGYNEQFF. Here the CDR3 DNA reads TGTGCCAGCAGCCCACCCCCCTCCGGGACTAGCGGTTACAATGAGCAGTTCTTC. The gene calls are TRBV3-1 (or the pseudogene TRBV3-2) and TRBJ2-1, with 11 bases that match TRBD2. CDR3 length: 18 amino acids. CDR1 is LGHDT, CDR2 YNNKEL, per germline (reference sequence). V lost 4 bases to trimming and J lost 4 bases; unmatched junction nucleotides: 12.

This clone was seen a handful of times. The chain combines TRBV19 with TRBJ1-4; D is unresolved. This CDR3 has 14 amino acids. CDR1 and CDR2 from the germline V gene are LNHDA and SQIVND (reference sequence). V lost 6 bases to trimming and J lost 8 bases, with 16 bases between them. CDR3 sequence: CASSNARGVEKLFF. The CDR3 DNA sequence: TGTGCCAGTAGCAACGCTCGGGGAGTAGAAAAACTGTTTTTT. The full variable domain, completed using reference TRBV19 and TRBJ1-4, is DGGITQSPKYLFRKEGQNVTLSCEQNLNHDAMYWYRQDPGQGLRLIYYSQIVNDFQKGDIAEGYSVSREKKESFPLTVTSAQKNPTAFYLCASSNARGVEKLFFGSGTQLSVL.

The chain joins TRBV5-1 to TRBJ2-1, with TRBD2 matching 12 bases. The CDR3 runs 15 residues. V dropped 4 bases and J dropped 8; count of bases not matched to a gene: 7. Germline CDR1 SGHRS, CDR2 YFSETQ. The CDR3 loop is CASSSSSGRDHEQFF. The CDR3, as DNA: TGCGCCAGCAGCAGTTCTAGCGGGAGGGATCATGAGCAGTTCTTC.

The V gene is TRBV7-3, the J gene TRBJ1-1, with D maybe TRBD1 (5 bases). The CDR3 extends over 13 amino acids. Trimming took 5 bases from V and 3 from J, leaving 10 bases between them. Per germline, CDR1 SGHTA and CDR2 FQGTGA. CDR3 loop: CASSMDIHTEAFF. CDR3 in DNA: TGTGCCAGCAGCATGGACATACACACTGAAGCTTTCTTT.

J is TRBJ1-1 and V is TRBV5-1; a possible D gene is TRBD1 (6 bases). V dropped 4 bases and J dropped 3 bases, with 10 bases sitting between them. Germline V CDR1 and CDR2: SGHRS, YFSETQ. The CDR3 consists of 13 residues. CDR3 coding DNA: TGCGCCAGCAGCGAAACAGGGTACACTGAAGCTTTCTTT. Translation: CASSETGYTEAFF.

This clone was picked up one time. The J gene is TRBJ2-7, the V gene TRBV30; tentatively, D is TRBD1 (6 bases). The CDR3 has 11 residues. The V gene lost 1 base and the J gene lost 6 bases, with 7 bases spanning the gap. Germline CDR1 and CDR2: GTSNPN and SVGIG (reference sequence). DNA of the CDR3: TGTGCCTGGAGTGGAGGGGGCGAGCAGTACTTC. Translated: CAWSGGGEQYF.

CDR3 in amino acids: CASRLTGPYEQYF. For the CDR3, the DNA is TGTGCCAGCAGACTTACAGGGCCCTACGAGCAGTACTTC. V gene TRBV28 combines with J gene TRBJ2-7; tentatively, D is TRBD1 (6 bases). V was shortened by 6 bases and J by 2 bases, with 11 bases between the two germline ends. The CDR3 length is 13 residues. Germline V gene sequence: CDR1 MDHEN, CDR2 SYDVKM.

V and J are TRBV9 and TRBJ1-4; D gene unclear. CDR1 and CDR2 (germline): SGDLS, YYNGEE. Trimming took off 0 bases at V and 0 bases at J, with 9 bases between the two ends. This CDR3 region has 16 residues. For the CDR3, the DNA is TGTGCCAGCAGCGTAGACGAGCCCGCAACTAATGAAAAACTGTTTTTT. Its protein product is CASSVDEPATNEKLFF.

The rearrangement uses TRBV28 and TRBJ1-2; no definite D call. The V gene lost 3 bases and the J gene lost 0 bases, with 8 bases spanning the gap. The germline CDR1 and CDR2 sequences are MDHEN and SYDVKM. The length of the CDR3 is 14 residues. CDR3 in amino acids: CASSFNPANYGYTF. DNA for the CDR3: TGTGCCAGCAGTTTCAATCCGGCTAACTATGGCTACACCTTC.

This clone was recorded once. This sequence joins TRBV3-1 (or the pseudogene TRBV3-2) and TRBJ1-5; 7 bases are shared with TRBD1. CDR3 length: 15 residues. Per germline, CDR1 LGHDT and CDR2 YNNKEL (reference sequence). Unmatched junction bases numbered 8, after V lost 4 bases and J lost 5 bases. The CDR3 is CASSLNVGGDQPQHF. The CDR3 DNA reads TGTGCCAGCAGCCTAAACGTAGGGGGCGATCAGCCCCAGCATTTT.

CDR3 sequence (DNA): TGTGCCAGCAGCGTCGAGCGGGGAACGTCCTACGAGCAGTACTTC. Translating it yields CASSVERGTSYEQYF. The chain carries TRBV9 and TRBJ2-7, with TRBD2 identical over 7 bases. The CDR3 has 15 residues. Per the germline V gene, CDR1 is SGDLS and CDR2 is YYNGEE. Trimming at V came to 2 bases and at J to 1 base, leaving 6 bases not matched to a gene.

CDR3 DNA sequence: TGTGCCAGCAGCTTACAAGGACAGATCACAGATACGCAGTATTTT. This translates into CASSLQGQITDTQYF. The chain links TRBV7-9 to TRBJ2-3; possible D gene TRBD1, 6 bases. The V end was cut by 2 bases, the J end by 2 bases, with 11 bases between. This CDR3 region has 15 residues. The germline V gene has CDR1 SEHNR and CDR2 FQNEAQ (reference sequence). The complete variable domain, with remaining parts taken from reference TRBV7-9 and TRBJ2-3, reads DTGVSQNPRHKITKRGQNVTFRCDPISEHNRLYWYRQTLGQGPEFLTYFQNEAQLEKSRLLSDRFSAERPKGSFSTLEIQRTEQGDSAMYLCASSLQGQITDTQYFGPGTRLTVL.

V and J are TRBV25-1 and TRBJ2-2; 10 positions match TRBD2. V trimming: 4 bases; J trimming: 0 bases; junction bases outside the gene matches: 5. The germline V gene encodes CDR1 MGHDK and CDR2 SYGVNS. The CDR3 consists of 17 residues. CDR3 nucleotide sequence: TGTGCCAGCAGTGTACCTAGCGGGAGAGCGAACACCGGGGAGCTGTTTTTT. It translates to CASSVPSGRANTGELFF.

This chain connects TRBV6-2 or TRBV6-3 to TRBJ2-7; 12 nucleotides match TRBD2. The trim removed 5 bases at V and 0 bases at J, leaving 8 bases unmatched. CDR1 and CDR2 from the germline V gene are MNHEY and SVGEGT. The length of the CDR3 is 17 residues. The chain's CDR3 is CASSHGTSGLSSYEQYF. Here the CDR3 DNA reads TGTGCCAGCAGTCACGGGACTAGCGGGCTTAGCTCCTACGAGCAGTACTTC.

This rearrangement joins TRBV9 to TRBJ2-1, with 8 bases identical to TRBD2. V was clipped by 3 bases and J by 12 bases; unmatched bases: 11. In germline, CDR1 is SGDLS, CDR2 YYNGEE. This CDR3 contains 14 residues. The CDR3 region is CASSEPPGLERQFF. Written as DNA, the CDR3 is TGTGCCAGCAGCGAGCCACCGGGACTAGAACGGCAGTTCTTC.

The gene calls are TRBV2 and TRBJ1-6; D gene uncertain. V shed 9 bases and J shed 4 bases, with 13 bases lying between them. This CDR3 has 14 residues. Per the germline V gene, CDR1 is SNHLY and CDR2 is FYNNEI. Here the CDR3 DNA reads TGTGCCAGTCTGAGAGGCAGATATAATTCACCCCTCCACTTT. As protein: CASLRGRYNSPLHF.